The 29 T cell receptor beta chains listed next were all sequenced from one sample in a study of graft-versus-host responses after intestinal transplantation. The method was immunoSEQ multiplex PCR; TCRdb's version includes in-frame clones alone and lacks a portion of them. The repertoire includes about 39,000 clones, approximately 95% of them detected once, and 3.6% sits in the top ten. The sample consisted of PBMCs, taken 700 to 850 days after intestinal transplantation. All receptors come from a human patient who received an intestinal transplant, so some T cells may come from the graft donor.

J is TRBJ2-5 and V is TRBV6-5; D possibly corresponds to TRBD2 (5 bases). Germline CDR1 is MNHEY and CDR2 is SVGAGI. The CDR3 has 14 amino acids. V was shortened by 6 bases and J by 3 bases, with 14 bases between the two germline ends. The CDR3, as DNA: TGTGCCAGCAGCCTCTATAGCGAAGAAGAGACCCAGTACTTC. Amino acids: CASSLYSEEETQYF.

The rearrangement uses TRBV11-2 and TRBJ2-7; perhaps TRBD1 as D (6 bases). The CDR3 is made up of 16 amino acids. Germline CDR1 reads SGHAT; CDR2 reads FQNNGV. The V end lost 5 bases, the J end lost 3 bases, and 20 bases lay between the germline ends. The CDR3 loop reads CASSHYQGPYFYEQYF. The CDR3 nucleotides read TGTGCCAGCAGCCATTACCAGGGGCCTTATTTCTACGAGCAGTACTTC.

The CDR3 is CASSYTGGSGEQFF. DNA of the CDR3: TGTGCCAGCAGTTATACAGGGGGCTCCGGTGAGCAGTTCTTC. This chain links TRBV6-4 with TRBJ2-1, with 9 nucleotides matching TRBD1. There are 14 residues in the CDR3. Germline V gene data show CDR1 as MRHNA and CDR2 as SNTAGT. V shed 5 bases and J 9 bases; nucleotides not matched to a gene: 8.

This clone has a single count. This chain links TRBV4-1 with TRBJ2-4, with 10 bases lining up with TRBD1. The CDR3 spans 14 residues. Germline-derived CDR1 and CDR2 are MGHRA and YSYEKL. J was trimmed by 11 bases and V by 1 base; bases with no gene match: 5. CDR3 sequence: CASSQAPGQGFQYF. The CDR3, as DNA: TGCGCCAGCAGCCAAGCCCCGGGACAGGGGTTTCAGTACTTC.

The V and J genes are TRBV7-2 and TRBJ2-5; D not resolved. Judging by the DNA end, TRBJ2-7 fits better; the J call may be wrong. The germline CDR1 and CDR2 sequences are SGHTA and FQGNSA. This CDR3 has 13 amino acids. The CDR3 DNA follows: TGTGCCAGCAGCCCAAGATACTCCTACGAGCAGTACTTC. This encodes CASSPRYSYEQYF.

This rearrangement joins TRBV5-4 to TRBJ2-1; the match to TRBD1 covers 7 bases. The J segment lost 8 bases and the V segment lost 0 bases, leaving 11 bases of the junction unmatched. The germline V gene has CDR1 SGHNT and CDR2 YYREEE (reference sequence). The CDR3 covers 16 residues. In DNA, the CDR3 is TGTGCCAGCAGCTTGGAAGGATGGGACAGTGTAGATGAGCAGTTCTTC. Amino acid sequence: CASSLEGWDSVDEQFF. Combining the CDR3 with reference TRBV5-4 and TRBJ2-1 gives the whole variable domain ETGVTQSPTHLIKTRGQQVTLRCSSQSGHNTVSWYQQALGQGPQFIFQYYREEENGRGNFPPRFSGLQFPNYSSELNVNALELDDSALYLCASSLEGWDSVDEQFFGPGTRLTVL.

The chain recombines TRBV9 with TRBJ2-3; a possible D gene is TRBD2 (5 bases). Germline lookup yields CDR1 SGDLS and CDR2 YYNGEE. CDR3 length: 13 residues. The ends were cut back, 3 bases at V and 4 bases at J, with 9 bases in the middle. Here the CDR3 reads CASSALVADTQYF. The CDR3 DNA reads as TGTGCCAGCAGCGCACTAGTCGCAGATACGCAGTATTTT.

V gene TRBV6-5 combines with J gene TRBJ1-3, with D unclear. Germline V gene lookup returns CDR1 MNHEY and CDR2 SVGAGI. The CDR3 is 16 amino acids. V lost 0 bases and J 3 bases, leaving 12 bases between the germline ends. CDR3 residues: CASSYSDLFGGNTIYF. In DNA, the CDR3 is TGTGCCAGCAGTTACTCGGATTTATTCGGTGGAAACACCATATATTTT.

This sequence joins TRBV7-6 and TRBJ1-3, with D uncertain. In germline, CDR1 is SGHVS, CDR2 FNYEAQ. The CDR3 extends over 16 amino acids. The V gene lost 1 base and the J gene lost 1 base, with 11 bases spanning the gap. The CDR3 protein is CASSLGLAYSGNTIYF. The CDR3 nucleotides are TGTGCCAGCAGCTTAGGACTCGCTTATTCTGGAAACACCATATATTTT.

The table lists this clone with a count of one. V usage is TRBV27 and J usage is TRBJ1-4, with no clear D. From germline, CDR1 is MNHEY and CDR2 SMNVEV (reference sequence). Between the trimmed V and J ends, which lost 6 bases and 0 bases, there was a span of 11 bases. There are 15 residues in the CDR3. The CDR3 is CASSPSGATNEKLFF. CDR3 coding DNA: TGTGCCAGCAGCCCGTCGGGCGCAACTAATGAAAAACTGTTTTTT.

The chain joins TRBV7-9 to TRBJ2-2; no clear D gene. CDR3 length equals 12 residues. CDR1 and CDR2 from the germline V gene are SEHNR and FQNEAQ (reference sequence). Trimming pared 4 bases from V and 8 bases from J, leaving 8 bases between. The CDR3, as DNA: TGTGCCAGCAGCTCCTTACCTGGGGAGCTGTTTTTT. Amino acids: CASSSLPGELFF.

This rearrangement joins TRBV15 to TRBJ2-7; perhaps TRBD2 as D (5 bases). CDR1 is LNHNV, CDR2 YYDKDF, per germline (reference sequence). The CDR3 totals 14 residues. V gave up 1 base and J gave up 4 bases, with 11 bases separating them. Here the CDR3 reads CATSRAEEDYEQYF. The CDR3 DNA is TGTGCCACCAGCAGAGCGGAGGAGGATTACGAGCAGTACTTC.

The chain uses TRBV27 and TRBJ2-7; the D is unclear. The CDR3 loop spans 12 amino acids. The germline V gene has CDR1 MNHEY and CDR2 SMNVEV (reference sequence). V was pared by 4 bases and J by 5 bases, with 9 bases between. The CDR3 DNA sequence: TGTGCCAGCAGTTCGTTGGCAAACGAGCAGTACTTC. Residues: CASSSLANEQYF.

V and J are TRBV11-2 and TRBJ2-7; 9 nucleotides line up with TRBD2. The CDR3 length is 14 residues. Trimming removed 1 base from V and 5 bases from J; junction bases left unmatched: 3. Germline CDR1 is SGHAT and CDR2 is FQNNGV. This CDR3 is CASSLGTSVNEQYF. For the CDR3, the DNA is TGTGCCAGCAGCTTAGGGACTAGCGTTAACGAGCAGTACTTC.

In its sample, this clone was seen once. The chain recombines TRBV21-1 with TRBJ1-1; TRBD1 is the table's D call and was not checked against the DNA. TRBV21-1 is a pseudogene. The CDR3 has 13 amino acids. CDR3 protein: CASSNLTRAPAFF. In nucleotides, the CDR3 is TGTGCCAGCAGCAACCTGACACGCGCCCCAGCTTTCTTT.

This clone was seen only once. The chain recombines TRBV4-1 with TRBJ2-1; 11 nucleotides line up with TRBD2. Trimming removed 0 bases from V and 7 bases from J; junction bases left unmatched: 8. Germline V CDR1 and CDR2: MGHRA, YSYEKL. The CDR3 is made up of 17 amino acids. The CDR3 nucleotides are TGCGCCAGCAGCCAAGATGTAGGTAGCGGGAGGGAAAATGAGCAGTTCTTC. Translated: CASSQDVGSGRENEQFF.

The chain combines TRBV5-1 with TRBJ2-2; D not resolved. Trimming cost V 0 bases and J 1 base, with 7 bases left between them. The CDR3 is made up of 15 amino acids. The germline CDR1 and CDR2 sequences are SGHRS and YFSETQ. CDR3 nucleotide sequence: TGCGCCAGCAGCTTGGCGGGCGGGAACACCGGGGAGCTGTTTTTT. Amino acids: CASSLAGGNTGELFF.

The rearrangement links TRBV11-2 to TRBJ1-5, with D unclear. V was shortened by 5 bases and J by 2 bases, with 13 bases between the two germline ends. The CDR3 extends over 15 amino acids. Germline loops: CDR1 SGHAT, CDR2 FQNNGV. The DNA for the CDR3 is TGTGCCAGCAGCGTAGGAATGGGAGGCAATCAGCCCCAGCATTTT. Translated: CASSVGMGGNQPQHF.

J is TRBJ2-7 and V is TRBV27; 8 nucleotides line up with TRBD1. The CDR3 is made up of 13 amino acids. Germline loops: CDR1 MNHEY, CDR2 SMNVEV (reference sequence). The V gene end was trimmed by 5 bases and the J gene end by 1 base; junction bases not matched to a gene: 1. The CDR3 DNA is TGTGCCAGCAGTCGGGACAGGTCCTACGAGCAGTACTTC. This gives the protein CASSRDRSYEQYF.

The chain recombines TRBV4-2 with TRBJ2-5, with 11 bases lining up with TRBD2. V was clipped by 1 base and J by 1 base; unmatched bases: 2. The germline CDR1 and CDR2 sequences are LGHNA and YNFKEQ. This CDR3 contains 16 residues. The CDR3 nucleotides read TGTGCCAGCAGCCAAGCCGGGACTAGCGGCCAAGAGACCCAGTACTTC. This codes for CASSQAGTSGQETQYF.

In this sample, this clone turned up once. This chain connects TRBV27 to TRBJ2-1; the D gene is possibly TRBD1 (6 bases). Germline CDR1 MNHEY, CDR2 SMNVEV (reference sequence). V lost 4 bases and J lost 9, with 13 bases in between. The CDR3 has 13 amino acids. The CDR3 loop reads CASSSQQGSEQFF. CDR3 coding DNA: TGTGCCAGCAGTTCCCAACAGGGAAGTGAGCAGTTCTTC.

This rearrangement joins TRBV10-3 to TRBJ2-1, with 8 bases that match TRBD1. V lost 3 bases to trimming and J lost 3 bases; unmatched junction nucleotides: 7. This CDR3 spans 16 amino acids. CDR1 ENHRY and CDR2 SYGVKD come from the germline V gene. CDR3 in DNA: TGTGCCATCAGTGAAGATCCAGGGGGCCTCTACAATGAGCAGTTCTTC. Amino acids: CAISEDPGGLYNEQFF.

Worth noting for this clone: The junction departs from the called germline gene at one end, perhaps through a read error. The chain couples TRBV6-5 to TRBJ1-6; D remains unclear. This CDR3 comprises 13 residues. In germline, CDR1 is MNHEY, CDR2 SVGAGI. In DNA form, the CDR3 reads TGTGCCATCAGTCGGGGTTTTAATTCACCCCTCCACTTT. It encodes CAISRGFNSPLHF.

The V gene is TRBV27, the J gene TRBJ2-3; a weak D match, TRBD2 (6 bases). Germline CDR1 reads MNHEY; CDR2 reads SMNVEV (reference sequence). Trimming left V 6 bases short and J 10 bases short, with 20 bases between. The CDR3 spans 14 residues. The CDR3 protein is CASSLGAGGAAQYF. CDR3 coding DNA: TGTGCCAGCAGCCTTGGGGCCGGCGGGGCGGCGCAGTATTTT.

The chain has TRBV6-5 and TRBJ2-2, with D tentatively TRBD1 (6 bases). CDR1 MNHEY and CDR2 SVGAGI come from the germline V gene. V gave up 7 bases and J gave up 9 bases, with 15 bases separating them. The CDR3 loop spans 13 amino acids. The CDR3 sequence: CASKPNRVRELFF. The CDR3 coding sequence is TGTGCCAGCAAACCCAACAGGGTACGGGAGCTGTTTTTT.

The chain joins TRBV6-6 to TRBJ1-6; 7 nucleotides line up with TRBD1. CDR1 and CDR2 from the germline V gene are MNHNY and SVGAGI (reference sequence). After removal of 6 bases from V and 9 bases from J, the junction contained 8 bases not matched to a gene. The CDR3 has 14 residues. The CDR3 coding sequence is TGTGCCAGCAGGTTGGGGACAGCTCGTTCACCCCTCCACTTT. It codes for CASRLGTARSPLHF.

V is TRBV28 and J is TRBJ2-5, with 9 positions matching TRBD2. CDR1 MDHEN and CDR2 SYDVKM come from the germline V gene. V was pared by 3 bases and J by 4 bases, with 9 bases of the junction left unmatched. This CDR3 spans 16 amino acids. DNA of the CDR3: TGTGCCAGCAGTTTTCGGCTAGCGGGAAGTTCAGAGACCCAGTACTTC. Translating it yields CASSFRLAGSSETQYF. The variable domain in full, with the rest retrieved from reference TRBV28 and TRBJ2-5, is DVKVTQSSRYLVKRTGEKVFLECVQDMDHENMFWYRQDPGLGLRLIYFSYDVKMKEKGDIPEGYSVSREKKERFSLILESASTNQTSMYLCASSFRLAGSSETQYFGPGTRLLVL.

V is TRBV5-6 and J is TRBJ2-3; D gene uncertain. This CDR3 has 14 residues. Trimming stripped 0 bases from V and 5 bases from J, with 10 bases between. Germline-derived CDR1 and CDR2 are SGHDT and YYEEEE. The CDR3 nucleotides read TGTGCCAGCAGCTTGGTTCCGATGAGAGATACGCAGTATTTT. This codes for CASSLVPMRDTQYF.

The chain uses TRBV9 and TRBJ1-2; TRBD1 is a possible D gene (6 bases). This CDR3 comprises 14 residues. V lost 4 bases to trimming and J lost 3 bases, with 13 bases between them. CDR1 and CDR2 from the germline V gene are SGDLS and YYNGEE. The CDR3: CASSPQGLDYGYTF. The CDR3, as DNA: TGTGCCAGCAGCCCACAGGGTCTGGACTATGGCTACACCTTC. Together with reference TRBV9 and TRBJ1-2, the CDR3 gives the full variable domain: DSGVTQTPKHLITATGQRVTLRCSPRSGDLSVYWYQQSLDQGLQFLIQYYNGEERAKGNILERFSAQQFPDLHSELNLSSLELGDSALYFCASSPQGLDYGYTFGSGTRLTVV.